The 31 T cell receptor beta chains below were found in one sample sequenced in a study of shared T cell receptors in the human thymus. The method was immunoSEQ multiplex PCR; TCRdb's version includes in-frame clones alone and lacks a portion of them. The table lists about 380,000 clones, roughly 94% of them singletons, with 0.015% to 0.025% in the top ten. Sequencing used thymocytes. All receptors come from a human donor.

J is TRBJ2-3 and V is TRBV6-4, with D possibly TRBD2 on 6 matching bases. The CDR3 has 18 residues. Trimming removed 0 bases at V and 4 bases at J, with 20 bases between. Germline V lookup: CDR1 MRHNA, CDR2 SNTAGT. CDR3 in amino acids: CASSDSIRPEGSPDTQYF. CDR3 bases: TGTGCCAGCAGTGACTCGATCCGACCGGAGGGCAGCCCAGATACGCAGTATTTT.

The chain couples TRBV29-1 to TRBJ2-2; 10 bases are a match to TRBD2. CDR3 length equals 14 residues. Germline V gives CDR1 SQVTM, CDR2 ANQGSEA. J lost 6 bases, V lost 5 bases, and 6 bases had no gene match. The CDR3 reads CSVQREGRAGELFF. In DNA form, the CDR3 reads TGCAGCGTTCAGCGGGAGGGCCGGGCCGGGGAGCTGTTTTTT.

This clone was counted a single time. The CDR3 nucleotides read TGTGCCAGCAGCTTGACTGAAGCTTTCTTT. It yields the protein CASSLTEAFF. The chain has TRBV7-9 and TRBJ1-1; no firm D call. Trimming removed 3 bases from V and 5 bases from J, with 1 base in between. Per the germline V gene, CDR1 is SEHNR and CDR2 is FQNEAQ (reference sequence). CDR3 length: 10 amino acids.

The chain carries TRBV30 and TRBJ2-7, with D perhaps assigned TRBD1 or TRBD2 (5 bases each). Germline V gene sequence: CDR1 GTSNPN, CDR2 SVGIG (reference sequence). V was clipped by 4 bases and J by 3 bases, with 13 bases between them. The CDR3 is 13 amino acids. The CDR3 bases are TGTGCCTGGACCTGGGGGAAGAACTACGAGCAGTACTTC. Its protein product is CAWTWGKNYEQYF.

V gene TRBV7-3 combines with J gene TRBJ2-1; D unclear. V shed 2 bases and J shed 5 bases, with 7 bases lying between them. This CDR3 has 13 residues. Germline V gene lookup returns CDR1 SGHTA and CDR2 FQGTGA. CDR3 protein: CASSLARHNEQFF. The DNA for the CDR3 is TGTGCCAGCAGCTTAGCCCGGCACAATGAGCAGTTCTTC.

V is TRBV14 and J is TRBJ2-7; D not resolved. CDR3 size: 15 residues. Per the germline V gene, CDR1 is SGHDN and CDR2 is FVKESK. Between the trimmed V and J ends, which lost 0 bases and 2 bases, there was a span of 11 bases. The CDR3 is CASSQEGRTTYEQYF. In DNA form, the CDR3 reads TGTGCCAGCAGCCAAGAAGGGCGGACCACCTACGAGCAGTACTTC.

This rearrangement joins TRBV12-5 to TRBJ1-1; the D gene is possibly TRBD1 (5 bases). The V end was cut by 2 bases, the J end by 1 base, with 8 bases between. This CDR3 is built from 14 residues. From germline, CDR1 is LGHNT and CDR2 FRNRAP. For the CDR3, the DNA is TGTGCTAGTGGTTTGACCGGGACGAACACTGAAGCTTTCTTT. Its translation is CASGLTGTNTEAFF. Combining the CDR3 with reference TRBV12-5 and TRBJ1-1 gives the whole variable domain DARVTQTPRHKVTEMGQEVTMRCQPILGHNTVFWYRQTMMQGLELLAYFRNRAPLDDSGMPKDRFSAEMPDATLATLKIQPSEPRDSAVYFCASGLTGTNTEAFFGQGTRLTVV.

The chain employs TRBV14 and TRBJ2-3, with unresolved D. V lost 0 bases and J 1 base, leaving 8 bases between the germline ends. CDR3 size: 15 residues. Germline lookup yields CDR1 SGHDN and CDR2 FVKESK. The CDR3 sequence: CASSQDLTRTDTQYF. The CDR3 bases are TGTGCCAGCAGCCAAGATTTGACCCGCACAGATACGCAGTATTTT. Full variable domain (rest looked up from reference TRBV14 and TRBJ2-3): EAGVTQFPSHSVIEKGQTVTLRCDPISGHDNLYWYRRVMGKEIKFLLHFVKESKQDESGMPNNRFLAERTGGTYSTLKVQPAELEDSGVYFCASSQDLTRTDTQYFGPGTRLTVL.

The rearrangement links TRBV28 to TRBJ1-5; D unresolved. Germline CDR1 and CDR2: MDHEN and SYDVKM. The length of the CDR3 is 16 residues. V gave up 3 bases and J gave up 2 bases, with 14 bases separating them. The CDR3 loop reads CASSFVLGGCNQPQHF. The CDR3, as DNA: TGTGCCAGCAGTTTCGTCCTGGGTGGATGCAATCAGCCCCAGCATTTT.

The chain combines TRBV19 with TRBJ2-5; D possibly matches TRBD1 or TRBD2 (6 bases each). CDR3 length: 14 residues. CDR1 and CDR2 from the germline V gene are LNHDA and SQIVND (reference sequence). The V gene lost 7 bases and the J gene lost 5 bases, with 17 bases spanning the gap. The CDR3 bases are TGTGCCAGTACCGGAGGGGGGCCGGAGGAGACCCAGTACTTC. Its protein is CASTGGGPEETQYF.

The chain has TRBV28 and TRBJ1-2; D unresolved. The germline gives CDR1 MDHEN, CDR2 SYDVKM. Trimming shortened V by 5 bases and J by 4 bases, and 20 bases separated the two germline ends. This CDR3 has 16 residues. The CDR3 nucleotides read TGTGCCAGCAGTCAACCAACTACCGGGTCAAGCTATGGCTACACCTTC. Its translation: CASSQPTTGSSYGYTF.

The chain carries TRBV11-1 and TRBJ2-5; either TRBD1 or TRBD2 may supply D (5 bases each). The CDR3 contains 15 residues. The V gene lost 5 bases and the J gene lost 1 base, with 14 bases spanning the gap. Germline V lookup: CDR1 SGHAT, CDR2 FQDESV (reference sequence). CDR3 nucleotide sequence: TGTGCCAGCAGCCCTGGGGCTAGCTTCCAAGAGACCCAGTACTTC. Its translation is CASSPGASFQETQYF.

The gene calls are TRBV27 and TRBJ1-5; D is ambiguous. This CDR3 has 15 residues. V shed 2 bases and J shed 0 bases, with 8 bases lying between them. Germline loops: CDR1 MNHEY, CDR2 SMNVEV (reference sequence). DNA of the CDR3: TGTGCCAGCAGTTTAATGGGGAATAGCAATCAGCCCCAGCATTTT. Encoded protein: CASSLMGNSNQPQHF.

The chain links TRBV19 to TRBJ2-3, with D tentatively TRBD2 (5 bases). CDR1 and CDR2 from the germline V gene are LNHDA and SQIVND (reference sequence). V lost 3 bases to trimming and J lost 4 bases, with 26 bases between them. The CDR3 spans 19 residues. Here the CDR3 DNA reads TGTGCCAGTAGTATTTCCGGGGTGTGGAGCATAGTTTTGGCAGATACGCAGTATTTT. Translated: CASSISGVWSIVLADTQYF.

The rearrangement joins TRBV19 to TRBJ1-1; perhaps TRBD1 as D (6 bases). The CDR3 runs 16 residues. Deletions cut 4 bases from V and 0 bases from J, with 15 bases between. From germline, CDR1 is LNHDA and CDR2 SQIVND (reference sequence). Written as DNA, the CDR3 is TGTGCCAGTAGTAGTGGACAGAACGGCATGAACACTGAAGCTTTCTTT. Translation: CASSSGQNGMNTEAFF.

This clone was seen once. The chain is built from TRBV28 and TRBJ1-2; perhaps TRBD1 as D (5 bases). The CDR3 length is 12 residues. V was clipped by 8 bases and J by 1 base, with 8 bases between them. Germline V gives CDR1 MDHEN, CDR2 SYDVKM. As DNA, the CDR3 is TGTGCCAGCCGAGGGGATAACTATGGCTACACCTTC. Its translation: CASRGDNYGYTF.

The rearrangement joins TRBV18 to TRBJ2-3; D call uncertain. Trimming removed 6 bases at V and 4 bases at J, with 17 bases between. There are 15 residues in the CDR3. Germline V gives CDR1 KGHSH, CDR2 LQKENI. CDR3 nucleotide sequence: TGTGCCAGCTCCCTCACCGGGCCCAGCTCAGATACGCAGTATTTT. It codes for CASSLTGPSSDTQYF.

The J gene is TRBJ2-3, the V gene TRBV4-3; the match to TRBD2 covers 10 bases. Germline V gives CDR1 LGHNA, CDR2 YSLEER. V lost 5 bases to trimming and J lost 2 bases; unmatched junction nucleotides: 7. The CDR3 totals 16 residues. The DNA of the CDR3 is TGCGCCAGCAGCATGGCAGCGGGAGGGACCACAGATACGCAGTATTTT. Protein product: CASSMAAGGTTDTQYF.

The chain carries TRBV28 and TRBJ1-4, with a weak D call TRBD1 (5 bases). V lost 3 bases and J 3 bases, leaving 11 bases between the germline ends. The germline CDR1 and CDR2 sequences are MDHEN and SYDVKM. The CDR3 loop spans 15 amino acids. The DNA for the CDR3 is TGTGCCAGCAGTTTGATCGGACAACCTAATGAAAAACTGTTTTTT. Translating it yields CASSLIGQPNEKLFF.

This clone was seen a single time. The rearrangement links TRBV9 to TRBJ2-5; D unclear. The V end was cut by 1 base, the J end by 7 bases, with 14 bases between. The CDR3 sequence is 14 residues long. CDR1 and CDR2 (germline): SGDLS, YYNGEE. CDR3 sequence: CASSVNRSPRTQYF. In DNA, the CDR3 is TGTGCCAGCAGCGTAAACAGATCCCCACGGACCCAGTACTTC.

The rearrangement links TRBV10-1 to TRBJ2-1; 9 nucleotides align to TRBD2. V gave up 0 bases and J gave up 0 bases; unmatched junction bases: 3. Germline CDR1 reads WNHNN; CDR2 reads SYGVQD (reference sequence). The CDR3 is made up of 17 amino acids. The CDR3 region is CASSESTSGSSYNEQFF. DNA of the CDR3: TGCGCCAGCAGTGAGTCGACTAGCGGTAGCTCCTACAATGAGCAGTTCTTC.

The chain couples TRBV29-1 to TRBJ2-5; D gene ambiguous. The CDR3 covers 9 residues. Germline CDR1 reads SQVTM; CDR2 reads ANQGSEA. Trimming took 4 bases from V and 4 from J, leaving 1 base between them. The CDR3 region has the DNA TGCAGCGTTGGAGAGACCCAGTACTTC. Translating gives CSVGETQYF.

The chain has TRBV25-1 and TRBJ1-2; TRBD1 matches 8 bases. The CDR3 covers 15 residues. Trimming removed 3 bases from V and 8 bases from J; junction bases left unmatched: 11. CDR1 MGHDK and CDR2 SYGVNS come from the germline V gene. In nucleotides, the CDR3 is TGTGCCAGCAGTGATGGACAGGGATCTTTAGGCGGCTACACCTTC. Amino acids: CASSDGQGSLGGYTF.

CDR3 protein: CASSLEGRQKEGHEQFF. In nucleotides, the CDR3 is TGTGCCAGCAGCTTAGAAGGCAGACAAAAGGAGGGACATGAGCAGTTCTTC. V gene TRBV7-6 combines with J gene TRBJ2-1, with D perhaps TRBD2 (6 bases). This CDR3 is 17 amino acids long. CDR1 is SGHVS and CDR2 is FNYEAQ in the germline V gene. V was shortened by 1 base and J by 8 bases, with 21 bases between the two germline ends.

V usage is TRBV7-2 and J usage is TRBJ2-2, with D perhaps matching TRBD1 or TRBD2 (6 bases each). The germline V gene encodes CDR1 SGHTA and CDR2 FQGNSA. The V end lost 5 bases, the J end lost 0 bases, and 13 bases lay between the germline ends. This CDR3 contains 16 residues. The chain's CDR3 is CASSRGRETNTGELFF. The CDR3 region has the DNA TGTGCCAGCAGCCGGGGGCGGGAAACGAACACCGGGGAGCTGTTTTTT.

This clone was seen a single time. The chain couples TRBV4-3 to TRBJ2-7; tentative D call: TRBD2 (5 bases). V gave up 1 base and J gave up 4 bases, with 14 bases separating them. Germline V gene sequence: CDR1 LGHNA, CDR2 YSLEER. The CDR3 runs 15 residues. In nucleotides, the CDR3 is TGCGCCAGCAGCCAAGTCCCCCGGACTTTTTACGAGCAGTACTTC. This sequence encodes CASSQVPRTFYEQYF.

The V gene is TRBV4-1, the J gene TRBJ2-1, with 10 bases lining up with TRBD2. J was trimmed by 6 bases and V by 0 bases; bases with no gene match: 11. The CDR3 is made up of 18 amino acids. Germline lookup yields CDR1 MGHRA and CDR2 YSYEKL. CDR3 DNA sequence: TGCGCCAGCAGCCAAGATCGGGATCAGCGGGAGGGGTGCAATGAGCAGTTCTTC. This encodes CASSQDRDQREGCNEQFF.

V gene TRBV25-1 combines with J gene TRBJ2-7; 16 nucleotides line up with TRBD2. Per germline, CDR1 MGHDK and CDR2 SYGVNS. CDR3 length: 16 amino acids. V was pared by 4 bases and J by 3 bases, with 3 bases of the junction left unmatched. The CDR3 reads CASSGGLAGGDYEQYF. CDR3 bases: TGTGCCAGCAGTGGGGGACTAGCGGGAGGGGACTACGAGCAGTACTTC.

The CDR3 sequence is CASSIGGGGSTDTQYF. The CDR3 nucleotides read TGTGCCAGTAGTATTGGGGGAGGGGGGAGCACAGATACGCAGTATTTT. The genes are TRBV19 and TRBJ2-3; perhaps TRBD2 as D (7 bases). Germline values: CDR1 LNHDA, CDR2 SQIVND (reference sequence). This CDR3 has 16 residues. Trimming pared 3 bases from V and 0 bases from J, leaving 13 bases between.

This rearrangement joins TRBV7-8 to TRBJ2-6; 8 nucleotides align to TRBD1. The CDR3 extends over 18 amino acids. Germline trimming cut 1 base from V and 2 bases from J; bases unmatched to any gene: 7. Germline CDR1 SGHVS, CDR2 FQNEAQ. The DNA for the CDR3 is TGTGCCAGCAGCTTAGGGACAGGGCCTATGACTGGGGCCAACGTCCTGACTTTC. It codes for CASSLGTGPMTGANVLTF.

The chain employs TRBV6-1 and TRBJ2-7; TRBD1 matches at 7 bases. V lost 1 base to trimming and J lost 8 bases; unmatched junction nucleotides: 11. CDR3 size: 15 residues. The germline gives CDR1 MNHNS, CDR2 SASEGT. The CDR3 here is CASSEVKGAPLKQYF. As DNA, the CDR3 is TGTGCCAGCAGTGAAGTTAAGGGGGCTCCTTTGAAGCAGTACTTC.